Listed below are T cell receptor beta chains from one sample, sequenced in a study of blood T cell repertoires in COVID-19. TCRdb's table, derived via immunoSEQ multiplex PCR, lists solely in-frame clones and lacks some. The sample consists of about 260,000 clones, about 87% of them appearing once. Sequencing was done on a sample of peripheral blood. These receptors came from a woman aged 50 to 60 with acute or convalescent COVID-19. CDR3s include the opening cysteine and the closing phenylalanine or tryptophan. The D gene is left open where the match is weak. Size values are once, few and many counts, or a class for expanded clones, and some rows have none.

TRBV10-3,TRBJ2-1,TRBD1,-,CAISRTGSYNEQFF,TGTGCCATCAGCCGGACAGGATCCTACAATGAGCAGTTCTTC
TRBV19,TRBJ2-3,-,-,CASSPGNRADTQYF,TGTGCCAGTAGTCCCGGTAACAGGGCAGATACGCAGTATTTT
TRBV9,TRBJ2-2,TRBD1,-,CASSVDRGAGELFF,TGTGCCAGCAGCGTAGACAGGGGGGCCGGGGAGCTGTTTTTT
TRBV11-2,TRBJ2-1,-,few,CASSAGRTYNEQFF,TGTGCCAGCAGCGCGGGACGGACCTACAATGAGCAGTTCTTC
TRBV27,TRBJ1-4,-,-,CASSLPGKDLATNEKLFF,TGTGCCAGCAGTTTACCCGGGAAAGACCTTGCAACTAATGAAAAACTGTTTTTT
TRBV3-1/TRBV3-2,TRBJ2-1,-,-,CASSQTGRGVDEQFF,TGTGCCAGCAGCCAGACGGGGAGGGGGGTGGATGAGCAGTTCTTC
TRBV9,TRBJ1-3,-,-,CASSVDRISGNTIYF,TGTGCCAGCAGCGTCGACAGAATCTCTGGAAACACCATATATTTT
TRBV5-1,TRBJ1-6,-,-,CASLREDINSPLHF,TGCGCCAGCCTCAGGGAGGATATTAATTCACCCCTCCACTTT
TRBV19,TRBJ2-7,-,-,CASSIGARDEQYF,TGTGCCAGTAGTATAGGTGCCCGGGACGAGCAGTACTTC
TRBV6-5,TRBJ1-5,-,-,CASSRTDNQPQHF,TGTGCCAGCAGTCGGACAGATAATCAGCCCCAGCATTTT
TRBV6-5,TRBJ2-1,TRBD2,-,CATAGTNHNEQFF,TGTGCCACGGCCGGGACTAACCACAATGAGCAGTTCTTC
TRBV6-5,TRBJ2-7,-,-,CASRAAGYEQYF,TGTGCCAGCAGGGCGGCGGGCTACGAGCAGTACTTC
TRBV2,TRBJ1-4,-,-,CASSESGLGKLFF,TGTGCCAGCAGTGAGTCGGGGTTGGGAAAACTGTTTTTT
TRBV5-5,TRBJ2-5,TRBD1,few,CASSAWTGGSQETQYF,TGTGCCAGCAGCGCCTGGACAGGGGGCAGCCAAGAGACCCAGTACTTC
TRBV24-1,TRBJ2-1,-,-,CATRPTGTVSYNEQFF,TGTGCCACCAGACCTACAGGGACCGTCTCCTACAATGAGCAGTTCTTC
TRBV10-3,TRBJ1-3,TRBD1,-,CAIRDLGQGTWSGNTIYF,TGTGCCATCCGAGACCTAGGACAGGGGACGTGGTCTGGAAACACCATATATTTT
TRBV10-3,TRBJ1-3,TRBD1,-,CAITPGQGDTIYF,TGTGCCATCACCCCGGGACAGGGGGACACCATATATTTT
TRBV19,TRBJ2-1,-,once,CASSPTGRGSPYNEQFF,TGTGCCAGTAGTCCCACAGGGAGAGGGTCCCCCTACAATGAGCAGTTCTTC
TRBV2,TRBJ2-3,TRBD2,-,CASTGTSGSRTDTQYF,TGTGCCAGCACCGGAACTAGCGGGAGTCGCACAGATACGCAGTATTTT
TRBV23-1,TRBJ1-2,-,-,CASSQFGFDRSYGYTF,TGCGCCAGCAGTCAATTTGGGTTCGACAGGAGCTATGGCTACACCTTC
TRBV5-1,TRBJ1-2,-,-,CASSPGGGVNYGYTF,TGCGCCAGCAGCCCGGGTGGCGGGGTGAACTATGGCTACACCTTC
TRBV27,TRBJ2-2,TRBD1,-,CASRRVTDRGRWAGELFF,TGTGCCAGCAGGAGGGTAACCGACAGGGGCCGGTGGGCCGGGGAGCTGTTTTTT
TRBV28,TRBJ1-5,TRBD1,few,CASTHRDRVKSNQPQHF,TGTGCCAGCACCCATAGGGACAGGGTAAAAAGTAATCAGCCCCAGCATTTT
TRBV11-1,TRBJ1-1,TRBD1,once,CASSGDRGSEAFF,TGTGCCAGCAGCGGGGACAGGGGCTCTGAAGCTTTCTTT
TRBV6-5,TRBJ1-5,-,-,CASSNQILNQPQHF,TGTGCCAGCAGTAACCAGATCTTAAATCAGCCCCAGCATTTT
TRBV6-5,TRBJ2-7,TRBD1,-,CASRKTGMETYEQYF,TGTGCCAGCCGCAAGACAGGGATGGAAACCTACGAGCAGTACTTC
TRBV30,TRBJ1-3,-,-,CAWSVTGWFLSGNTIYF,TGTGCCTGGAGTGTAACAGGTTGGTTCCTCTCTGGAAACACCATATATTTT
TRBV7-9,TRBJ1-5,-,-,CASSLGTGITQPQHF,TGTGCCAGCAGCTTAGGCACAGGGATCACTCAGCCCCAGCATTTT
TRBV27,TRBJ1-5,-,-,CASSFTGSQPQHF,TGTGCCAGCAGTTTTACAGGGTCTCAGCCCCAGCATTTT
TRBV2,TRBJ1-6,TRBD1,-,CASSADRVGSPLHF,TGTGCCAGCAGCGCGGACAGGGTCGGTTCACCCCTCCACTTT
TRBV24-1,TRBJ2-5,-,few,CATSGQTETQYF,TGTGCCACCTCAGGACAGACAGAGACCCAGTACTTC
TRBV5-4,TRBJ2-1,TRBD2,-,CASSSGLAGVGEQFF,TGTGCCAGCAGCTCGGGACTAGCGGGAGTAGGAGAGCAGTTCTTC
TRBV2,TRBJ1-5,-,-,CASSSTESNQPQHF,TGTGCCAGCAGCTCGACAGAAAGCAATCAGCCCCAGCATTTT
TRBV14,TRBJ2-7,-,-,CASSQTPGLSSYEQYF,TGTGCCAGCAGCCAAACCCCGGGACTTAGCTCCTACGAGCAGTACTTC
TRBV5-8,TRBJ1-2,TRBD1,-,CASSQDRTTYGYTF,TGTGCCAGCAGCCAGGACAGGACAACCTATGGCTACACCTTC
TRBV11-2,TRBJ1-3,-,once,CASSSRLAGNTIYF,TGTGCCAGCAGCTCCCGACTCGCTGGAAACACCATATATTTT
TRBV7-8,TRBJ1-1,TRBD1,few,CASSRGQGPWQLNTEAFF,TGTGCCAGCAGCCGAGGACAGGGACCCTGGCAGTTGAACACTGAAGCTTTCTTT
TRBV13,TRBJ2-1,-,-,CASSSKGAILHNEQFF,TGTGCCAGCAGCTCAAAAGGGGCCATACTACACAATGAGCAGTTCTTC
TRBV5-1,TRBJ2-5,-,-,CASSPAGRVETQYF,TGCGCCAGCAGCCCGGCCGGCAGGGTCGAGACCCAGTACTTC
TRBV30,TRBJ2-1,-,-,CAWKHRYNEQFF,TGTGCCTGGAAACACAGGTACAATGAGCAGTTCTTC